This TCR beta chain was sequenced in a study of shared clonotypes between healthy human individuals (dated by TCRdb to about 2020). For the study in its entirety: The cohort included three men and a couple of women between 18 and 49 years of age. The study deeply sequenced blood TCR repertoires of five healthy adults to estimate repertoire size and the extent of clonotype sharing between individuals. Different laboratories and diverse techniques were used to prepare libraries and sequence TCR repertoires, to increase sequencing depth and limit assay-specific biases. Between about 0.9 and 10 billion PBMCs per donor were obtained by leukapheresis. For each donor, CD4 naive and CD4 memory were each given three plates, CD8 naive was given two plates, and CD8 memory was given one plate. Findings and caveats that apply to the study as a whole: When a handful of donors were compared, the shared fraction of clonotypes was roughly 4.8% for naive CD4, over 3% for naive CD8, 2.3% for memory CD4, and around 0.4% for memory CD8. Even with the large sequencing depth, rarefaction of the sorted-subset datasets indicated that sequencing was incomplete. Estimated clonotype richness was generally larger for naive than for memory subsets. Pairwise subsampling indicated that sequencing depth was expected to affect the degree of clonotype sharing among donors. Compared with non-shared clonotypes, the clonotypes found in all four sorted-subset donors had higher generation probabilities. Sampling was restricted to blood, and TCR repertoires in tissue are likely to differ from TCR repertoires in blood. Because the study included a small number of donors, the genetic and exposure-history diversity represented was limited.

CD8 naive samples consisted of CD45RO-negative cells that were positively selected for CCR7, yielding a CD45RA+CCR7+ population without TemRA cells. Healthy HIV-negative adults with no recently reported acute infections or vaccinations were included as donors. Every donor was a Caucasian adult residing in Nashville, Tennessee, USA. After blood collection by leukapheresis, PBMCs were isolated using Ficoll-Histopaque density gradient centrifugation and then cryopreserved in the vapor phase of liquid nitrogen. Purity and quantity of every magnetically sorted T cell population were checked by analytical flow cytometry. Genomic DNA was isolated from every sorted fraction and measured by UV absorbance on a Nanodrop 2000c. CDR1 and CDR2 (KGHSH, LQKENI) derive from the germline V gene. Including the terminal cysteine and phenylalanine, the CDR3 comprises 17 residues. CDR3 DNA only is kept here, 51 bases in frame from base 1. Trimming removed 3 bases from V and 4 bases from J; the gene matches leave 13 bases unexplained.

As for this clone: What antigen it recognizes has not been identified. Per-base quality was not reported, and no clone a single base away is much larger than it.

TCR CDR3 regions were amplified from genomic DNA by multiplex PCR using the deep immunoSEQ assay. Genomic DNA extracted from each cell subset was distributed evenly over all wells of several immunoSEQ 96-well plates, and each plate served as one replicate. For sorted subsets, each replicate PCR was loaded with about 0.2 ug genomic DNA, equivalent to 30,000 or so T cell genomes. Purified libraries were measured with a Qubit 3.0 fluorometer, size-checked on a Bioanalyzer 2100, and measured again with the KAPA Library Quantification kit. Every immunoSEQ 96-well plate was sequenced on a dedicated single-read 150-cycle Illumina NextSeq 550 flow cell. The source study handled its data this way. Because the immunoSEQ output held only junctional sequences and lacked quality scores, the filtering could not match the filtering applied to full-length reads. Sequences were annotated with PyIR, a Python wrapper for IgBLAST v1.9, and V/J genes and CDR3 were assigned using IMGT germline references. Reads were filtered out if the reads had weak V/J assignments (E-value above 1e-6), no CDR3, stop codons, out-of-frame junctions, or ambiguous translated residues. A V3J clonotype was defined by an identical inferred V gene, J gene, and CDR3 amino acid sequence. Percentage overlap between repertoires was calculated by dividing the number of shared unique clonotypes by the size of the smaller repertoire. Richness of each repertoire was evaluated using RTK rarefaction, the Chao1 estimator, and Recon v2.1 estimates of unobserved clonotypes. Generation probabilities for all TCRbeta clonotypes obtained by the gDNA method from a handful of donors were computed using OLGA. TCRdb obtained this table from immuneACCESS and retained in-frame rearrangements with V and J assigned. These tables miss some clones; where compared with another copy, unresolved V genes account for less than half of the shortfall, and the remainder is unexplained. That table is the source of V, J and clone size, and D and trimming were worked out from the DNA. This sample gives some 2 million clones in total; roughly 94% of them show up just once. In total, the top ten clones hold less than 1.5% of the sample.

The sequence was collected from a man aged 18 to 30 in good health. The specimen was naive CD8+ T cells sorted from blood. The cell subset or site label, read with the paper, signifies: CD45RA+CCR7+. The rearranged chain carries TRBV18 and TRBJ1-2; 8 bases in between match TRBD1. The CDR3 region: CASSPLPPGQEAYGYTF. DNA sequence: TGTGCCAGCTCACCGCTCCCACCGGGACAGGAGGCCTATGGCTACACCTTC.